Detailed here is one T cell receptor (beta chain). These data originate in a study of blood T cell repertoires in COVID-19. The CDR3 runs to 15 residues. V lost 3 bases and J lost 11; bases outside the gene matches: 13. The germline V gene encodes CDR1 KGHDR and CDR2 SFDVKD. The protocol was immunoSEQ multiplex PCR, while the TCRdb copy is restricted to in-frame clones and leaves out a portion. The table records roughly 410,000 clones, 89% of them present only once. This clonotype was sampled from a woman in her thirties or forties with COVID-19, enrolled during active disease. Sequencing was done on a sample of peripheral blood. J is TRBJ1-1 and V is TRBV24-1; 8 bases agree with TRBD1. CDR3 sequence (DNA): TGTGCCACCAGTGATCAAAGGACAGGGCTGGCGGGGGCTTTCTTT. It codes for CATSDQRTGLAGAFF.